This is a list of T cell receptor beta chains from one sample in a study of blood T cell repertoires in COVID-19. The data were produced by immunoSEQ multiplex PCR, yet TCRdb's version contains in-frame clones alone and is incomplete. The table records hundreds of thousands of clones, roughly 90% of them present only once. The specimen was peripheral blood. All receptors come from a woman aged 25 to 45 with active or convalescent COVID-19. CDR3s include the opening cysteine and the closing phenylalanine or tryptophan. Expanded clones get a size class; other rows say once, few or many, or leave the size out.

>-|TRBJ2-3|TRBV7-6
CASSPPPGQGAWDTQYF
>-|TRBJ2-5|TRBV5-5
CASSSPPGREVSETQYF
>-|TRBJ2-5|TRBV19
CASRRDRGQETQYF
>-|TRBJ2-1|TRBV3-1/TRBV3-2
CASRRQGGLAGYEQFF
>-|TRBJ1-4|TRBV15
CATSREVQVNEKLFF
>-|TRBJ1-3|TRBV30
CAWSGGPGGGNTIYF
>-|TRBJ2-7|TRBV6-1
CASSEDPTGEVLAYEQYF
>-|TRBJ1-2|TRBV27
CASSPRQGASLRGYTF
>-|TRBJ2-7|TRBV5-8
CASSLSTSGSYEQYF
>-|TRBJ1-6|TRBV5-4
CASSLASGFNSPLHF
>-|TRBJ1-1|TRBV27
CASRSNVGRRTEAFF
>-|TRBJ2-5|TRBV27
CASSLGGQGASETQYF
>-|TRBJ1-2|TRBV5-1
CASSFGTGSLGHGYTF
>-|TRBJ2-3|TRBV5-1
CASSLIRQGGTDTQYF
>-|TRBJ2-2|TRBV5-5
CASSSWDSTGELFF
>-|TRBJ2-1|TRBV5-1
CASSSGQGSFHEQFF
>-|TRBJ2-7|TRBV2
CASSTSPSGRTFEQYF
>-|TRBJ1-2|TRBV29-1
CSVEGDRGRANYGYTF
>-|TRBJ2-5|TRBV5-4
CASSLNSQETQYF
>-|TRBJ2-7|TRBV29-1
CSAKGQNSYEQYF
>-|TRBJ2-3|TRBV11-2
CASSRTRTSPDTQYF
>-|TRBJ2-5|TRBV7-2
CASSSPGGQGTNQETQYF
>-|TRBJ2-5|TRBV30
CAWTGGTGKETQYF
>-|TRBJ1-2|TRBV4-1
CASSQDRKEGGYTF
>once|TRBJ1-1|TRBV12-3/TRBV12-4
CASRPNRAREAFF